The entry below gives a single T cell receptor beta chain sequence along with its context. No antigen is known for it. The record has no base qualities; no much larger clone is one base away. Using immunoSEQ, frozen genomic DNA was subjected to high-throughput TCRbeta CDR3 sequencing, a process that included PCR amplification, mapping, bias correction and internal controls. As for the authors' bioinformatics: Only productive rearrangements were retained, with each unique TCRbeta sequence defined by its CDR3 nucleotide sequence together with its V and J gene. Donor-reactive sequences required at least 5-fold expansion in CFSE-low cells versus unstimulated pre-transplant cells and at least 0.01% frequency. Minimum frequency thresholds were set for each subject on the basis of the unstimulated sample with the lowest template count, so that a detection power of at least 90% was ensured. Jensen-Shannon divergence between the top 1000 TCRbeta sequences post- versus pre-transplant served as the measure of repertoire turnover. Two-sided Fisher's exact tests were used to test for changes in how often donor-reactive sequences were detected. TCRdb mirrors the immuneACCESS table, restricted to in-frame sequences. Some clones are absent from its copies; in checked studies, under half trace to an unresolved V gene, and the reason for the others is unknown. The V and J calls and the clone size are those of that table, but D and trimming were determined from the DNA. The sample profile shows tens of thousands of clones; about 84% of them were found once. The ten largest clones capture less than 0.6% of the sample.

This sample stems from a study of T cell clones after liver transplantation (dated by TCRdb to the late 2010s). Some background on the complete study: Samples were obtained from ITN030ST, a randomized trial in which withdrawal of immunosuppression was attempted within 2 years of liver transplantation. Donor-reactive T cell clones were identified by TCRbeta sequencing following a pre-transplant mixed lymphocyte reaction and were subsequently tracked in post-transplant blood. As an antigen-independent comparator for donor-reactive sequences, third party-reactive TCRbeta sequences were also identified from pre-transplant MLRs. Three of the eight recipients were HCV-positive; the others were transplanted for non-autoimmune, non-viral indications. The subjects received no induction therapy and were kept on standard immunosuppression until randomization at 12-24 months post-transplant. Tolerance was defined as complete withdrawal of immunosuppression for at least one year without a rise in liver enzymes beyond twice the upper limit of normal. Blood samples were taken pre-transplant, pre-randomization before withdrawal, and post-randomization after full withdrawal or failed withdrawal. A cohort of 8 liver transplant recipients was studied, of whom 3 were classified as tolerant and 5 as non-tolerant. Overall results and qualifications from the work: In most of the 8 subjects, regardless of tolerance or HCV status, circulating donor-reactive CD4 TCRbeta sequences dropped significantly post-transplant. The decline in donor-reactive sequences exceeded the decline in third party-reactive sequences, suggesting partial antigen-specific deletion that was unrelated to withdrawal success. In a couple of subjects, low numbers of available donor cells limited the measurable donor-reactive repertoire. Because no allograft tissue specimens were available, donor-reactive T cells may have migrated into the graft instead of being deleted. Conclusions were preliminary, limited by small, heterogeneous patient numbers and non-standardized post-transplant time points. After accounting for repertoire turnover, donor-reactive detection was significantly reduced in 7 of 8 subjects for CD4 and 8 of 8 for CD8.

Unstimulated PBMCs, after thawing, were stained for CD3, CD4 and CD8 and then FACS-sorted into CD3+CD4+ and CD3+CD8+ populations. All 8 studied subjects were randomized to withdrawal of immunosuppression. The Qiagen DNeasy Blood and Tissue Kit was used for genomic DNA isolation. The V end loses 5 bases and the J end loses 5 bases, and a stretch of 24 bases separates them. The germline V gene encodes CDR1 SEHNR and CDR2 FQNEAQ (reference sequence). The CDR3, cysteine through phenylalanine, is 17 amino acids long. Only the CDR3 portion is preserved as DNA: 51 bases, with reading frame beginning at the first base.

This sample comprised CD4+ T cells from blood, obtained 46 months after liver transplant. The receptor was derived from a human patient who received a liver transplant. Following a transplant, a fraction of the T cells may be traceable to the graft donor. The receptor chain draws on TRBV7-9 and TRBJ2-5, with the D gene call left open. The DNA sequence follows: TGTGCCAGCAGCCCTGGACCGCTGATAGGTGCTCGGGAGACCCAGTACTTC. This sequence encodes CASSPGPLIGARETQYF. Extended through the reference TRBV7-9 and TRBJ2-5 proteins, this CDR3 yields the full variable domain: DTGVSQNPRHKITKRGQNVTFRCDPISEHNRLYWYRQTLGQGPEFLTYFQNEAQLEKSRLLSDRFSAERPKGSFSTLEIQRTEQGDSAMYLCASSPGPLIGARETQYFGPGTRLLVL.